The rows below give T cell receptor beta chains drawn from one sample of a study of post-analysis software for immune sequencing data. TCRdb itself ran the PCR reads through MiXCR, one entry per CDR3 protein. The profile shows a few hundred thousand distinct CDR3 sequences, over 35% of them singletons. The material sequenced was blood. The receptor set was obtained from a girl under 18 with multiple sclerosis. Both conserved end residues are part of each CDR3. Fields, in order: V gene, CDR3 protein.

v_call: TRBV7-3; cdr3_aa: CASSLRGLWGDTQYF
v_call: TRBV6-6; cdr3_aa: CASSYPAARIQTEAFF
v_call: TRBV3-1; cdr3_aa: CASSQGLGYGYTF
v_call: TRBV5-6; cdr3_aa: CASSLAGRPLYGYTF
v_call: TRBV20-1; cdr3_aa: CSTTDLAEQETQYF
v_call: TRBV5-1; cdr3_aa: CASSPGQGAYGQYF
v_call: TRBV5-1; cdr3_aa: CASSLGEGGLNTEAFF
v_call: TRBV14; cdr3_aa: CASSPDGTGYGYTF
v_call: TRBV12-3/TRBV12-4; cdr3_aa: CASRMRGSQPQHF
v_call: TRBV6-5; cdr3_aa: CASGGLAGYEQYF
v_call: TRBV15; cdr3_aa: CATSRGTLGGYGYTF